These 30 T cell receptor beta chains came from one sample sequenced in a study of monozygotic twins with inflammatory bowel disease. TCRdb reprocessed the 5' RACE reads and keeps a single row for each CDR3 protein, giving no DNA. The sample table includes approximately 340,000 distinct CDR3 sequences. The sample taken for sequencing was blood. These receptors were taken from a human donor with ulcerative colitis or Crohn's disease, or a healthy co-twin of an affected twin (not recorded which).

The rearrangement uses TRBV19 and TRBJ2-5; TCRdb names TRBD1, which stays unverified in the absence of DNA. Germline lookup yields CDR1 LNHDA and CDR2 SQIVND (reference sequence). The CDR3 runs 16 residues. The CDR3: CASSKSVDRGRLTQYF.

The chain has TRBV20-1 and TRBJ2-3; the D gene TCRdb calls, TRBD2, cannot be checked with no DNA. The V gene's germline CDR1 is DFQATT and CDR2 SNEGSKA (reference sequence). The CDR3 is made up of 16 amino acids. CDR3 amino acids: CSATSLAKSSTDTQYF.

V and J are TRBV19 and TRBJ2-1; TCRdb's assignment of TRBD1 cannot be checked, as there is no DNA. The germline CDR1 and CDR2 sequences are LNHDA and SQIVND (reference sequence). The CDR3 is 13 amino acids. The CDR3 loop reads CASGTEGYNEQFF. Looking up the rest from reference TRBV19 and TRBJ2-1 gives the full variable domain: DGGITQSPKYLFRKEGQNVTLSCEQNLNHDAMYWYRQDPGQGLRLIYYSQIVNDFQKGDIAEGYSVSREKKESFPLTVTSAQKNPTAFYLCASGTEGYNEQFFGPGTRLTVL.

The gene calls are TRBV7-2 and TRBJ1-1; with no DNA, the TCRdb D assignment of TRBD1 cannot be verified. This CDR3 comprises 14 residues. Germline V gene lookup returns CDR1 SGHTA and CDR2 FQGNSA. CDR3 in amino acids: CASSPQGKHTEAFF.

The rearrangement links TRBV29-1 to TRBJ2-5; TCRdb's assignment of TRBD1 cannot be checked, as there is no DNA. Per germline, CDR1 SQVTM and CDR2 ANQGSEA. The CDR3 loop spans 16 amino acids. CDR3 residues: CSVEDYPGRLQETQYF.

This chain links TRBV6-2 or TRBV6-3 with TRBJ1-1. The CDR3 has 15 residues. From germline, CDR1 is MNHEY and CDR2 SVGEGT. CDR3 amino acids: CASRTYQTANTEAFF.

The chain recombines TRBV5-1 with TRBJ1-6; TCRdb picks TRBD1, but there is no DNA to check that call. The CDR3 is made up of 16 amino acids. Germline V gives CDR1 SGHRS, CDR2 YFSETQ. CDR3 sequence reads: CASSLAGGRYNSPLHF.

The chain joins TRBV20-1 to TRBJ1-2; absent DNA, TCRdb's TRBD1 call cannot be checked. This CDR3 contains 11 residues. Germline-derived CDR1 and CDR2 are DFQATT and SNEGSKA (reference sequence). This CDR3 reads CSAKRGFGYTF.

This chain links TRBV28 with TRBJ1-2; TCRdb gives TRBD1 as the D gene, but with no DNA this cannot be confirmed. Germline V gene data show CDR1 as MDHEN and CDR2 as SYDVKM. This CDR3 spans 12 amino acids. This CDR3 is CASSQGARGYTF.

The chain combines TRBV27 with TRBJ2-2; TCRdb calls TRBD1, which cannot be checked without DNA. The CDR3 contains 14 residues. The germline CDR1 and CDR2 sequences are MNHEY and SMNVEV (reference sequence). The CDR3 here is CASRDRGSTGELFF.

This sequence joins TRBV27 and TRBJ2-7; TCRdb indicates TRBD1, and absent DNA this call remains unverified. The CDR3 covers 16 residues. CDR1 MNHEY and CDR2 SMNVEV come from the germline V gene (reference sequence). CDR3 amino acids: CASSLSRRQTKREQYF.

The chain combines TRBV20-1 with TRBJ2-2; with no DNA, the TCRdb D assignment of TRBD1 cannot be verified. The CDR3 runs to 14 residues. Germline lookup yields CDR1 DFQATT and CDR2 SNEGSKA (reference sequence). This chain's CDR3 is CSAPRGEYTGELFF.

The rearrangement links TRBV20-1 to TRBJ1-1; the TCRdb call, TRBD1, lacks DNA for checking. This CDR3 region has 15 residues. The germline V gene encodes CDR1 DFQATT and CDR2 SNEGSKA (reference sequence). The CDR3 is CSARDGTPGGTEAFF.

The rearrangement joins TRBV10-3 to TRBJ2-1. Germline CDR1 is ENHRY and CDR2 is SYGVKD. The CDR3 has 12 amino acids. This CDR3 reads CAISVMTNEQFF.

CDR3 region: CASSTRVLTGAASGELFF. The chain uses TRBV7-3 and TRBJ2-2; TCRdb picks TRBD1, but there is no DNA to check that call. The CDR3 runs to 18 residues. Germline V CDR1 and CDR2: SGHTA, FQGTGA.

J is TRBJ2-7 and V is TRBV15; checking the TCRdb D call of TRBD1 is not possible without DNA. CDR3 length equals 15 residues. CDR1 is LNHNV, CDR2 YYDKDF, per germline (reference sequence). The CDR3 spells CATSTKGQGAGKQYF.

This sequence joins TRBV20-1 and TRBJ2-5. CDR1 and CDR2 from the germline V gene are DFQATT and SNEGSKA (reference sequence). The CDR3 runs to 14 residues. The CDR3 spells CSAIGGSTKETQYF.

CDR3: CASSSVAWTDGYTF. The V gene is TRBV7-2, the J gene TRBJ1-2. The germline V gene has CDR1 SGHTA and CDR2 FQGNSA. The CDR3 is 14 amino acids. Filled out from reference TRBV7-2 and TRBJ1-2, the complete variable domain reads GAGVSQSPSNKVTEKGKDVELRCDPISGHTALYWYRQSLGQGLEFLIYFQGNSAPDKSGLPSDRFSAERTGGSVSTLTIQRTQQEDSAVYLCASSSVAWTDGYTFGSGTRLTVV.

CDR3 sequence reads: CASSLYSDQPQHF. V is TRBV5-1 and J is TRBJ1-5. Germline V CDR1 and CDR2: SGHRS, YFSETQ. This CDR3 contains 13 residues.

The chain uses TRBV5-6 and TRBJ1-1; the TCRdb D gene call, TRBD1, has no DNA to confirm it. Per germline, CDR1 SGHDT and CDR2 YYEEEE. This CDR3 comprises 16 residues. CDR3 sequence: CASSLGYQGKYTEAFF.

The V gene is TRBV27, the J gene TRBJ2-7; there is no DNA to check the TCRdb D call of TRBD1. Germline V gene data show CDR1 as MNHEY and CDR2 as SMNVEV (reference sequence). The CDR3 runs 16 residues. The CDR3 loop is CASSLTPGQGRYEQYF.

The chain uses TRBV28 and TRBJ1-3; as DNA is missing, the TRBD1 call by TCRdb cannot be tested. This CDR3 spans 15 amino acids. Per germline, CDR1 MDHEN and CDR2 SYDVKM. CDR3 sequence: CASSAPGGLRNTIYF.

V usage is TRBV5-1 and J usage is TRBJ2-3; the D call from TCRdb, TRBD1, cannot be confirmed without DNA. CDR3 length equals 14 residues. CDR1 is SGHRS, CDR2 YFSETQ, per germline. CDR3 loop: CASSLGQDPRTQYF.

The chain links TRBV20-1 to TRBJ2-7; TCRdb names TRBD2, which stays unverified in the absence of DNA. The V gene's germline CDR1 is DFQATT and CDR2 SNEGSKA (reference sequence). The CDR3 is 16 amino acids. This chain's CDR3 is CSASILAGVEGYEQYF.

The chain carries TRBV5-6 and TRBJ1-5. CDR3 length equals 15 residues. Germline assignment: CDR1 SGHDT and CDR2 YYEEEE. The CDR3 protein is CASTRGGRGNQPQHF.

The chain couples TRBV28 to TRBJ2-1. The CDR3 sequence is 14 residues long. Germline V lookup: CDR1 MDHEN, CDR2 SYDVKM. The CDR3 spells CASRPDGMYNEQFF.

The chain links TRBV2 to TRBJ1-1. Germline CDR1 reads SNHLY; CDR2 reads FYNNEI. This CDR3 is built from 12 residues. This chain's CDR3 is CASKRTVTEAFF.

The genes are TRBV30 and TRBJ1-2. Germline CDR1 and CDR2: GTSNPN and SVGIG (reference sequence). The CDR3 runs 14 residues. CDR3 sequence: CAWSDGGKIMGYTF.

V gene TRBV5-4 combines with J gene TRBJ1-5. CDR3 length: 19 residues. The germline gives CDR1 SGHNT, CDR2 YYREEE (reference sequence). CDR3 sequence reads: CASSLATLLRAYSNQPQHF.

V usage is TRBV30 and J usage is TRBJ1-2; TCRdb's D call, TRBD1, is unchecked because there is no DNA. Germline V gene sequence: CDR1 GTSNPN, CDR2 SVGIG (reference sequence). This CDR3 has 13 residues. Here the CDR3 reads CAWYGGTGRGYTF.